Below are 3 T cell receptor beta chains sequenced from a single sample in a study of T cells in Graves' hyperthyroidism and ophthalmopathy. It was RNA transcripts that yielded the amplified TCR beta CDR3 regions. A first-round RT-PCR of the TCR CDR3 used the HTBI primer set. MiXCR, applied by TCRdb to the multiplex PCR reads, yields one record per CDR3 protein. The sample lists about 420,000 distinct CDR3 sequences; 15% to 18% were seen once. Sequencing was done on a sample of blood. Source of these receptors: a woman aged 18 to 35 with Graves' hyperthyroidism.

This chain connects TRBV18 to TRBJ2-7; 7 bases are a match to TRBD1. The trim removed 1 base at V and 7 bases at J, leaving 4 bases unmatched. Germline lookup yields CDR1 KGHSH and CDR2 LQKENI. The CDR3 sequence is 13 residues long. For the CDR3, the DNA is TGTGCCAGCTCACCACGGGACAGAGGAGAGCAGTACTTC. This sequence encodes CASSPRDRGEQYF.

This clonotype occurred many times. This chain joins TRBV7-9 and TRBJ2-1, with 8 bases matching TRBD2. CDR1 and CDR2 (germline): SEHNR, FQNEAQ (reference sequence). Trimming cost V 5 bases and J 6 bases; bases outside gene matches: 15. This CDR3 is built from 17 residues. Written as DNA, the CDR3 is TGTGCCAGCAGCCCGAAGCGCCGACTAGCGCCGGGCAATGAGCAGTTCTTC. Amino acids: CASSPKRRLAPGNEQFF.

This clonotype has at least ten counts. CDR3 sequence reads: CASSLGQGAYGYTF. Written as DNA, the CDR3 is TGTGCCAGCAGCTTAGGGCAGGGGGCCTATGGCTACACCTTC. V is TRBV7-9 and J is TRBJ1-2; 8 bases fit TRBD1. The CDR3 has 14 residues. Germline V gene data show CDR1 as SEHNR and CDR2 as FQNEAQ (reference sequence). V trimming: 1 base; J trimming: 4 bases; junction bases outside the gene matches: 2.